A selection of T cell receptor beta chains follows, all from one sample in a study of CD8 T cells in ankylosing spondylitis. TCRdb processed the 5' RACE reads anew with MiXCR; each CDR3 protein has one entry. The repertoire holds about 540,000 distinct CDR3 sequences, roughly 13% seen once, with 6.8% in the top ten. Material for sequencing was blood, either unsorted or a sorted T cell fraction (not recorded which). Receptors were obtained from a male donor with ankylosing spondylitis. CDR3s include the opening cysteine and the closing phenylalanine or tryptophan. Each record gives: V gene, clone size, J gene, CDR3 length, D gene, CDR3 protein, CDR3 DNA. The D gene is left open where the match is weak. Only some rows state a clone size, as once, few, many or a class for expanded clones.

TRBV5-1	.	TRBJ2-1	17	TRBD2	CASSFRLAGGRYNEQFF	TGCGCCAGCAGCTTCCGACTAGCGGGAGGGCGTTACAATGAGCAGTTCTTC
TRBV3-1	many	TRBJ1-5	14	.	CASSQAAENQPQHF	TGTGCCAGCAGCCAAGCGGCAGAGAATCAGCCCCAGCATTTT
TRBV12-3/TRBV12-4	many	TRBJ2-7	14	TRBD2	CASSLEREGIEQYF	TGTGCCAGCAGTTTAGAGCGGGAGGGCATCGAGCAGTACTTC
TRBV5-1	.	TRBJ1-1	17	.	CASSFLGMFGLNTEAFF	TGCGCCAGCAGCTTCCTTGGGATGTTCGGGCTGAACACTGAAGCTTTCTTT
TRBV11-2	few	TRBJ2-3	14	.	CASSPTGITDTQYF	TGTGCCAGCAGCCCGACAGGCATCACAGATACGCAGTATTTT
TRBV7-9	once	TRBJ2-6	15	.	CASSRTGWGANVLTF	TGTGCCAGCAGTAGAACAGGGTGGGGGGCCAACGTCCTGACTTTC
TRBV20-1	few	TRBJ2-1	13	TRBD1	CSARGQRSDEQFF	TGCAGTGCTAGGGGACAGCGCTCAGATGAGCAGTTCTTC
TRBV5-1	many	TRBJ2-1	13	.	CASSLPWGDEQFF	TGCGCCAGCAGCTTGCCGTGGGGCGATGAGCAGTTCTTC
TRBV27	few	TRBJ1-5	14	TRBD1	CASGGDSRYQPQHF	TGTGCCAGCGGAGGGGACAGCAGGTACCAGCCCCAGCATTTT
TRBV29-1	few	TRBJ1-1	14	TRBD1	CSVGEGALDTEAFF	TGCAGCGTTGGGGAGGGGGCGCTCGACACTGAAGCTTTCTTT
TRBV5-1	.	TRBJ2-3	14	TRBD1	CASSSGQTADTQYF	TGCGCCAGCAGCTCGGGACAGACAGCGGATACGCAGTATTTT
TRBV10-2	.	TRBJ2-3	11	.	CASSETDTQYF	TGCGCCAGCAGTGAGACAGATACGCAGTATTTT
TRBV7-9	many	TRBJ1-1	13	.	CASSSRRNTEAFF	TGTGCCAGCAGCTCCAGAAGAAACACTGAAGCTTTCTTT
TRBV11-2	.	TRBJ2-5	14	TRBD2	CASRLAGGAETQYF	TGTGCCAGCAGGCTAGCGGGAGGGGCAGAGACCCAGTACTTC
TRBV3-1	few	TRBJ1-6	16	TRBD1	CASSPWDRGSDSPLHF	TGTGCCAGCAGCCCCTGGGACAGGGGTAGCGATTCACCCCTCCACTTT
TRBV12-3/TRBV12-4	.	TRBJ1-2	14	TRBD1	CASSPLTGSYGYTF	TGTGCCAGCAGCCCTTTGACAGGGTCCTATGGCTACACCTTC
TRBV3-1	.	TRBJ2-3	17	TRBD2	CASNENTLAGGSHTQYF	TGTGCCAGCAACGAAAACACACTAGCGGGAGGCTCACACACGCAGTATTTT
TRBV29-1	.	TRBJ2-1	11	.	CSVELDNEQFF	TGCAGCGTTGAACTAGACAATGAGCAGTTCTTC
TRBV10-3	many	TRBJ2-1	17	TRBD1	CAISESGQNRGNNEQFF	TGTGCCATCAGTGAGTCCGGCCAGAACAGGGGAAACAATGAGCAGTTCTTC
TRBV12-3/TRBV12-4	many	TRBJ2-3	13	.	CASSLGQTDTQYF	TGTGCCAGCAGTCTCGGACAGACAGATACGCAGTATTTT
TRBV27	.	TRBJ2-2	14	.	CASTKRANTGELFF	TGTGCCAGCACGAAGCGCGCGAACACCGGGGAGCTGTTTTTT
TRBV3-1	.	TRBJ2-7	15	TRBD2	CASSQGSSGIYEQYF	TGTGCCAGCAGCCAAGGGTCTAGCGGGATCTACGAGCAGTACTTC
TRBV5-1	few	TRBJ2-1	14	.	CASSLGTLGDEQFF	TGCGCCAGCAGCTTGGGGACTTTGGGCGATGAGCAGTTCTTC
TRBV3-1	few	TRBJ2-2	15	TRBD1	CASSLGQGSGGELFF	TGTGCCAGCAGCCTCGGACAGGGTTCAGGCGGGGAGCTGTTTTTT
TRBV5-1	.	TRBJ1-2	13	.	CASRDSYNYGYTF	TGCGCCAGCAGGGACAGCTATAACTATGGCTACACCTTC
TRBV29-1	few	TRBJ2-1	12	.	CSVVYRVHEQFF	TGCAGCGTTGTCTACAGGGTACATGAGCAGTTCTTC
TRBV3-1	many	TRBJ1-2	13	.	CASSLSLAYGYTF	TGTGCCAGCAGCCTCTCGTTGGCCTATGGCTACACCTTC
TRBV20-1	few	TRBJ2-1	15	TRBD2	CSARTRLAGVNEQFF	TGCAGTGCTCGAACACGACTAGCGGGAGTGAATGAGCAGTTCTTC
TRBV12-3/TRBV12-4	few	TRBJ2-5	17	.	CASSLGGGTEDQETQYF	TGTGCCAGCAGTTTAGGGGGGGGGACAGAAGACCAAGAGACCCAGTACTTC